The T cell receptor beta chain described here comes from a study of blood T cell repertoires in COVID-19. Study overall: T cells, B-cell-depleted T cells, or PBMCs provided the cDNA or gDNA that served as material.

Sequencing used immunoSEQ multiplex PCR; TCRdb keeps in-frame clones, though not all of them. The sample holds about 51,000 clones, 86% seen once. In germline, CDR1 is MNHEY, CDR2 SVGAGI. This CDR3 is 15 amino acids long. Unmatched junction bases numbered 7, after V lost 0 bases and J lost 7 bases. The sequenced material came from peripheral blood. This clonotype originated in an elderly man with active COVID-19. The chain carries TRBV6-5 and TRBJ2-7; 9 bases are a match to TRBD2. The CDR3 spells CASSYSVSGSGEQYF. The CDR3, as DNA: TGTGCCAGCAGTTACTCGGTTAGCGGGAGTGGAGAGCAGTACTTC.